The 20 T cell receptor beta chains below were found in one sample sequenced in a study of blood T cell repertoires in COVID-19. Only in-frame clones appear in the TCRdb table, and some are missing; sequencing was by immunoSEQ multiplex PCR. The profile shows over 120,000 clones, approximately 89% of them singletons. Sequencing was done on a sample of peripheral blood. The origin of the receptors is a woman in her forties or fifties with acute or convalescent COVID-19.

CDR3 amino acids: CASSPRLGTSYGYTF. CDR3 bases: TGTGCCAGCAGTCCCCGCTTGGGGACATCCTATGGCTACACCTTC. The chain links TRBV27 to TRBJ1-2; possibly TRBD1 for D (6 bases). Between the trimmed V and J ends, which lost 5 bases and 4 bases, there was a span of 17 bases. Germline loops: CDR1 MNHEY, CDR2 SMNVEV (reference sequence). This CDR3 contains 15 residues.

The rearrangement joins TRBV19 to TRBJ2-7; a weak D match, TRBD1 (5 bases). The length of the CDR3 is 16 residues. Germline V gene data show CDR1 as LNHDA and CDR2 as SQIVND (reference sequence). V was pared by 3 bases and J by 4 bases, with 19 bases between. In DNA, the CDR3 is TGTGCCAGTAGTATTGCGGCAGGGAATATCGTATACGAGCAGTACTTC. Amino acids: CASSIAAGNIVYEQYF.

This chain joins TRBV9 and TRBJ1-2; D ambiguous. The CDR3 has 15 residues. Germline V gene sequence: CDR1 SGDLS, CDR2 YYNGEE. Between the trimmed V and J ends, which lost 0 bases and 7 bases, there was a span of 16 bases. In nucleotides, the CDR3 is TGTGCCAGCAGCGTAGTAGGAGGACCGAAGAGTGGCTACACCTTC. This translates into CASSVVGGPKSGYTF.

Only a few counts were recorded for this clone. The gene calls are TRBV9 and TRBJ1-4; weak D call: TRBD1 (6 bases). Germline loops: CDR1 SGDLS, CDR2 YYNGEE. V was trimmed by 4 bases and J by 5 bases, leaving 15 bases between them. The CDR3 length is 15 residues. The CDR3 DNA sequence: TGTGCCAGCAGCCTCTCCGGGACACCAAATGAAAAACTGTTTTTT. It encodes CASSLSGTPNEKLFF.

The chain combines TRBV4-2 with TRBJ1-3; TRBD1 agrees at 7 bases. This CDR3 region has 20 residues. Trimming cost V 2 bases and J 0 bases; bases outside gene matches: 16. Germline V CDR1 and CDR2: LGHNA, YNFKEQ. Written as DNA, the CDR3 is TGTGCCAGCAGCCAACCTTTTTCGAGGAGGGGGCCGGACTCTGGAAACACCATATATTTT. Its protein product is CASSQPFSRRGPDSGNTIYF.

This chain links TRBV4-2 with TRBJ1-5; 9 bases are shared with TRBD1. The germline gives CDR1 LGHNA, CDR2 YNFKEQ. V was clipped by 0 bases and J by 2 bases; unmatched bases: 14. The CDR3 contains 20 residues. The CDR3 spells CASSQDSFRDRVHGNQPQHF. The CDR3 coding sequence is TGTGCCAGCAGCCAAGACAGCTTCCGGGACAGGGTACATGGCAATCAGCCCCAGCATTTT.

This chain links TRBV2 with TRBJ1-6; D might be TRBD1 (5 bases). Germline values: CDR1 SNHLY, CDR2 FYNNEI. There are 15 residues in the CDR3. The V end was cut by 3 bases, the J end by 9 bases, with 15 bases between. CDR3 DNA: TGTGCCAGCAGTGAGTCAGGGAGGATCGGTTCACCCCTCCACTTT. Protein: CASSESGRIGSPLHF.

CDR3 region: CATSREIRAGLGEQFF. CDR3 in DNA: TGTGCCACCAGCAGAGAAATTAGGGCGGGACTCGGTGAGCAGTTCTTC. This chain connects TRBV15 to TRBJ2-1, with a possible D match to TRBD2 (6 bases). The CDR3 is 16 residues long. The V end lost 0 bases, the J end lost 9 bases, and 18 bases lay between the germline ends. Per the germline V gene, CDR1 is LNHNV and CDR2 is YYDKDF (reference sequence).

The gene calls are TRBV5-1 and TRBJ1-2; tentative D call: TRBD1 (6 bases). The germline CDR1 and CDR2 sequences are SGHRS and YFSETQ. There are 16 residues in the CDR3. Deletions cut 3 bases from V and 4 bases from J, with 19 bases between. The CDR3 reads CASSSLQGSRVYGYTF. CDR3 in DNA: TGCGCCAGCAGCTCCTTACAGGGCAGTAGGGTCTATGGCTACACCTTC. The variable domain in full, with the rest retrieved from reference TRBV5-1 and TRBJ1-2, is KAGVTQTPRYLIKTRGQQVTLSCSPISGHRSVSWYQQTPGQGLQFLFEYFSETQRNKGNFPGRFSGRQFSNSRSEMNVSTLELGDSALYLCASSSLQGSRVYGYTFGSGTRLTVV.

The CDR3 sequence: CASSPSTSTGANVLTF. The DNA of the CDR3 is TGTGCCAGCAGCCCTTCGACTAGCACTGGGGCCAACGTCCTGACTTTC. The chain employs TRBV5-4 and TRBJ2-6; TRBD2 matches 7 bases. Looked up from germline, CDR1 is SGHNT and CDR2 is YYREEE (reference sequence). J lost 2 bases, V lost 4 bases, and 6 bases had no gene match. The CDR3 sequence is 16 residues long.

The V call is TRBV5-4, the J call TRBJ2-7, with TRBD2 matching 15 bases. Germline V gene sequence: CDR1 SGHNT, CDR2 YYREEE (reference sequence). The CDR3 length is 16 residues. After removal of 3 bases from V and 10 bases from J, the junction contained 11 bases not matched to a gene. As DNA, the CDR3 is TGTGCCAGCAGCTGGGGGACTAGCGGGGGGAGGTCCGAACAGTACTTC. Its protein is CASSWGTSGGRSEQYF.

CDR3: CASSLEGTSGGRRFF. The CDR3 DNA reads TGTGCCAGCAGCTTGGAAGGGACTAGCGGGGGGCGACGGTTCTTC. This chain uses TRBV7-3 with TRBJ2-1, with 15 bases fitting TRBD2. Looked up from germline, CDR1 is SGHTA and CDR2 is FQGTGA. J lost 15 bases, V lost 3 bases, and 9 bases had no gene match. This CDR3 has 15 residues.

The genes are TRBV29-1 and TRBJ1-1; the D is unclear. V lost 2 bases, J lost 1 base, and 5 bases lay in between. Germline V gene data show CDR1 as SQVTM and CDR2 as ANQGSEA. This CDR3 contains 12 residues. The CDR3 sequence is CSVERQNTEAFF. CDR3 DNA sequence: TGCAGCGTTGAAAGACAGAACACTGAAGCTTTCTTT.

J is TRBJ1-1 and V is TRBV7-3; D unclear. CDR1 is SGHTA, CDR2 FQGTGA, per germline. The CDR3 is 13 amino acids. Trimming left V 5 bases short and J 6 bases short, with 13 bases between. The CDR3 DNA is TGTGCCAGCAGCCTACCGGGAGGCCCTGAAGCTTTCTTT. As protein: CASSLPGGPEAFF.

V and J are TRBV30 and TRBJ1-5; D not certain. Germline V lookup: CDR1 GTSNPN, CDR2 SVGIG (reference sequence). The CDR3 is 14 amino acids. The V and J ends lost 0 bases and 7 bases respectively, with 13 bases between them. The chain's CDR3 is CAWSVRHPPQPQHF. CDR3 coding DNA: TGTGCCTGGAGTGTGCGTCACCCCCCCCAGCCCCAGCATTTT.

This clone appeared a single time. The rearrangement joins TRBV19 to TRBJ2-1; 14 bases line up with TRBD2. The J segment lost 0 bases and the V segment lost 5 bases, leaving 3 bases of the junction unmatched. The CDR3 spans 17 residues. The V gene's germline CDR1 is LNHDA and CDR2 SQIVND (reference sequence). CDR3 protein: CASSVGLAGVSYNEQFF. CDR3 nucleotide sequence: TGTGCCAGTAGTGTGGGACTAGCGGGAGTCTCCTACAATGAGCAGTTCTTC. The whole variable domain, filled in from reference TRBV19 and TRBJ2-1, reads DGGITQSPKYLFRKEGQNVTLSCEQNLNHDAMYWYRQDPGQGLRLIYYSQIVNDFQKGDIAEGYSVSREKKESFPLTVTSAQKNPTAFYLCASSVGLAGVSYNEQFFGPGTRLTVL.

This clone is a singleton in its sample. The genes are TRBV24-1 and TRBJ1-4; D is uncertain. CDR3 size: 15 residues. Germline CDR1 is KGHDR and CDR2 is SFDVKD. V was trimmed by 7 bases and J by 7 bases, leaving 18 bases between them. CDR3 sequence reads: CATRFEGIRGEKLFF. The CDR3 DNA follows: TGTGCCACCAGGTTTGAGGGTATACGTGGTGAAAAACTGTTTTTT.

The rearrangement joins TRBV19 to TRBJ1-2, with D unclear. CDR1 and CDR2 (germline): LNHDA, SQIVND (reference sequence). The CDR3 is 13 amino acids. V was clipped by 0 bases and J by 2 bases, with 4 bases between them. The CDR3, as DNA: TGTGCCAGTAGTATAGATCAGAACTATGGCTACACCTTC. Amino acids: CASSIDQNYGYTF. The whole variable domain, remainder taken from reference TRBV19 and TRBJ1-2, is DGGITQSPKYLFRKEGQNVTLSCEQNLNHDAMYWYRQDPGQGLRLIYYSQIVNDFQKGDIAEGYSVSREKKESFPLTVTSAQKNPTAFYLCASSIDQNYGYTFGSGTRLTVV.

The chain employs TRBV7-3 and TRBJ1-1; unclear D gene. Germline assignment: CDR1 SGHTA and CDR2 FQGTGA. The CDR3 covers 14 residues. The V and J ends lost 0 bases and 1 base respectively, with 6 bases between them. The CDR3 nucleotides are TGTGCCAGCAGCTTAACTCCAGAGAACACTGAAGCTTTCTTT. Its protein is CASSLTPENTEAFF. The full variable domain, completed using reference TRBV7-3 and TRBJ1-1, is GAGVSQTPSNKVTEKGKYVELRCDPISGHTALYWYRQSLGQGPEFLIYFQGTGAADDSGLPNDRFFAVRPEGSVSTLKIQRTERGDSAVYLCASSLTPENTEAFFGQGTRLTVV.

V gene TRBV18 combines with J gene TRBJ1-1; D is perhaps TRBD1 (6 bases). Germline V lookup: CDR1 KGHSH, CDR2 LQKENI. The V end was cut by 3 bases, the J end by 1 base, with 9 bases between. The CDR3 is 14 amino acids. The CDR3 protein is CASSPGQPNTEAFF. In nucleotides, the CDR3 is TGTGCCAGCTCACCCGGACAGCCGAACACTGAAGCTTTCTTT. The whole variable domain, filled in from reference TRBV18 and TRBJ1-1, reads NAGVMQNPRHLVRRRGQEARLRCSPMKGHSHVYWYRQLPEEGLKFMVYLQKENIIDESGMPKERFSAEFPKEGPSILRIQQVVRGDSAAYFCASSPGQPNTEAFFGQGTRLTVV.